Listed here are 24 T cell receptor beta chains from one sample, sequenced in a study of a mutant IDH1 vaccine in newly diagnosed glioma. Their cognate antigens are unknown. The time point was: week 47, end of study. A 20-mer mutant IDH1 peptide at 300 ug was injected subcutaneously with topical imiquimod. Some clones are missing from TCRdb's copy, which holds only in-frame ones; the method was immunoSEQ multiplex PCR. The sample lists 9,500 to 12,000 clones, 65% to 85% occurring once. The material sequenced was PBMCs, taken from a glioma patient whose treatment included an IDH1 peptide vaccine. Receptors were obtained from a man aged 25 to 40 with glioma.

This chain links TRBV5-1 with TRBJ2-7, with D possibly TRBD1 on 6 matching bases. Germline CDR1 reads SGHRS; CDR2 reads YFSETQ. Trimming shortened V by 4 bases and J by 6 bases, and 17 bases separated the two germline ends. The CDR3 is made up of 14 amino acids. The CDR3 sequence is CASSRTGPLSEQYF. The CDR3 DNA is TGCGCCAGCAGCCGAACAGGGCCCTTGAGCGAGCAGTACTTC.

The rearrangement links TRBV2 to TRBJ1-1; D is perhaps TRBD1 (5 bases). In germline, CDR1 is SNHLY, CDR2 FYNNEI. Deletions cut 4 bases from V and 2 bases from J, with 11 bases between. The CDR3 length is 14 residues. CDR3 loop: CASSVTGLNTEAFF. DNA for the CDR3: TGTGCCAGCAGTGTTACGGGGCTAAACACTGAAGCTTTCTTT.

CDR3 region: CASSYQPGGTYEQYF. CDR3 nucleotide sequence: TGTGCCAGCAGTTACCAGCCAGGGGGGACCTACGAGCAGTACTTC. This chain links TRBV6-5 with TRBJ2-7; D is perhaps TRBD1 (7 bases). Germline values: CDR1 MNHEY, CDR2 SVGAGI. This CDR3 is 15 amino acids long. Trimming stripped 2 bases from V and 2 bases from J, with 13 bases between.

V gene TRBV6-4 combines with J gene TRBJ2-1; 8 bases map to TRBD1. V lost 5 bases, J lost 7 bases, and 7 bases stayed unmatched. Germline CDR1 is MRHNA and CDR2 is SNTAGT. This CDR3 has 14 amino acids. The CDR3 sequence: CASSPGGESNEQFF. In DNA form, the CDR3 reads TGTGCCAGCAGTCCAGGGGGCGAGTCGAATGAGCAGTTCTTC.

The chain carries TRBV5-1 and TRBJ2-5; TRBD1 might be the D (5 bases). Germline lookup yields CDR1 SGHRS and CDR2 YFSETQ. This CDR3 has 14 residues. Trimming pared 0 bases from V and 3 bases from J, leaving 9 bases between. The CDR3 spells CASSLGVGEETQYF. The CDR3, as DNA: TGCGCCAGCAGCTTGGGGGTAGGGGAAGAGACCCAGTACTTC.

The chain has TRBV6-1 and TRBJ2-5; D is possibly TRBD2 (6 bases). V dropped 11 bases and J dropped 1 base, with 8 bases sitting between them. There are 11 residues in the CDR3. Germline V gene lookup returns CDR1 MNHNS and CDR2 SASEGT. In DNA, the CDR3 is TGTGCCGGGGGGATCCAAGAGACCCAGTACTTC. The encoded protein is CAGGIQETQYF.

The chain carries TRBV4-2 and TRBJ1-2; no clear D. Trimming cost V 0 bases and J 4 bases, with 15 bases left between them. The CDR3 is made up of 16 amino acids. Germline V gene data show CDR1 as LGHNA and CDR2 as YNFKEQ. CDR3 nucleotide sequence: TGTGCCAGCAGCCAAGATTGGGCAGCGGACCGCTATGGCTACACCTTC. Translating gives CASSQDWAADRYGYTF.

The CDR3 is CASSARQGGETQYF. The CDR3 DNA sequence: TGTGCCAGCAGCGCCCGACAGGGCGGAGAGACCCAGTACTTC. The chain joins TRBV5-4 to TRBJ2-5, with 7 bases fitting TRBD1. CDR3 length: 14 residues. The trim removed 4 bases at V and 4 bases at J, leaving 7 bases unmatched. Germline CDR1 and CDR2: SGHNT and YYREEE (reference sequence).

This clone was counted a few times. The chain has TRBV5-1 and TRBJ1-5; 9 bases match TRBD1. The CDR3 is 14 amino acids. The germline V gene has CDR1 SGHRS and CDR2 YFSETQ. The V and J ends lost 2 bases and 7 bases, in that order; junction bases with no gene match: 4. CDR3 sequence (DNA): TGCGCCAGCAGCTTACAGGGGGCAGAGCAGCCCCAGCATTTT. The encoded protein is CASSLQGAEQPQHF.

This chain uses TRBV6-4 with TRBJ1-5; D remains unclear. Deletions cut 3 bases from V and 5 bases from J, with 8 bases between. The CDR3 is 13 residues long. Germline-derived CDR1 and CDR2 are MRHNA and SNTAGT. The DNA for the CDR3 is TGTGCCAGCAGTGAGGGCCGCCATCAGCCCCAGCATTTT. Protein product: CASSEGRHQPQHF.

The J gene is TRBJ2-7, the V gene TRBV18; 9 bases fit TRBD1. This CDR3 has 16 residues. The ends lost 1 base at V and 3 bases at J; junction bases unmatched: 7. Germline V gene data show CDR1 as KGHSH and CDR2 as LQKENI. CDR3: CASSPQDDRGGYEQYF. Here the CDR3 DNA reads TGTGCCAGCTCACCACAGGATGACAGGGGGGGCTACGAGCAGTACTTC.

V usage is TRBV6-1 and J usage is TRBJ2-7, with D tentatively TRBD1 (6 bases). V was trimmed by 4 bases and J by 5 bases, leaving 15 bases between them. Per the germline V gene, CDR1 is MNHNS and CDR2 is SASEGT. The CDR3 runs 14 residues. The CDR3 region has the DNA TGTGCCAGCAGTGGACTAACAGGGATCGACGAGCAGTACTTC. Translated, it gives CASSGLTGIDEQYF.

J is TRBJ1-1 and V is TRBV19; 7 bases line up with TRBD1. Germline V gives CDR1 LNHDA, CDR2 SQIVND (reference sequence). Trimming removed 10 bases from V and 0 bases from J; junction bases left unmatched: 5. This CDR3 comprises 13 residues. The CDR3 sequence is CATVDRMNTEAFF. CDR3 DNA: TGTGCCACCGTGGACAGGATGAACACTGAAGCTTTCTTT.

This sequence joins TRBV5-8 and TRBJ1-5; unclear D gene. CDR1 and CDR2 (germline): SGHTS, YDEGEE. The length of the CDR3 is 12 residues. The ends were cut back, 4 bases at V and 9 bases at J, with 11 bases in the middle. The CDR3 DNA follows: TGTGCCAGCAGCCTTAGGGTAAGGCCCCAGCATTTT. Its translation is CASSLRVRPQHF.

This chain links TRBV5-6 with TRBJ2-3, with TRBD2 as a possible D gene (6 bases). CDR1 is SGHDT and CDR2 is YYEEEE in the germline V gene. This CDR3 comprises 15 residues. V lost 4 bases to trimming and J lost 2 bases, with 14 bases between them. The CDR3 protein is CASSDGTANTDTQYF. The CDR3, as DNA: TGTGCCAGCAGCGACGGGACTGCGAACACAGATACGCAGTATTTT.

This rearrangement joins TRBV11-2 to TRBJ2-7; 8 bases are shared with TRBD1. Germline loops: CDR1 SGHAT, CDR2 FQNNGV. Trimming at V came to 10 bases and at J to 2 bases, leaving 4 bases not matched to a gene. CDR3 size: 12 residues. DNA for the CDR3: TGTGCCATACGGACAGGGCCCTACGAGCAGTACTTC. Amino acid sequence: CAIRTGPYEQYF.

The rearrangement links TRBV5-1 to TRBJ2-5; 10 positions agree with TRBD1. The CDR3 contains 15 residues. Germline V gene lookup returns CDR1 SGHRS and CDR2 YFSETQ. The V and J ends lost 3 bases and 4 bases, in that order; junction bases with no gene match: 6. DNA of the CDR3: TGCGCCAGCAGCTGGGGACAGGGGTCCCCAGAGACCCAGTACTTC. It codes for CASSWGQGSPETQYF. Together with reference TRBV5-1 and TRBJ2-5, the CDR3 gives the full variable domain: KAGVTQTPRYLIKTRGQQVTLSCSPISGHRSVSWYQQTPGQGLQFLFEYFSETQRNKGNFPGRFSGRQFSNSRSEMNVSTLELGDSALYLCASSWGQGSPETQYFGPGTRLLVL.

The rearrangement links TRBV19 to TRBJ2-7; D possibly corresponds to TRBD2 (6 bases). With 6 bases removed from V and 4 bases from J, the gap between germline ends came to 13 bases. This CDR3 has 13 residues. Germline assignment: CDR1 LNHDA and CDR2 SQIVND (reference sequence). CDR3 region: CASSGLALYEQYF. CDR3 nucleotide sequence: TGTGCCAGTAGCGGTCTAGCGCTATACGAGCAGTACTTC.

CDR3 in amino acids: CASSPRGLSDTQYF. The CDR3 nucleotides read TGTGCCAGCAGCCCCCGGGGTCTGTCAGATACGCAGTATTTT. The chain uses TRBV5-4 and TRBJ2-3; D might be TRBD2 (5 bases). Trimming removed 4 bases from V and 4 bases from J, with 13 bases in between. Germline V gene sequence: CDR1 SGHNT, CDR2 YYREEE (reference sequence). The CDR3 loop spans 14 amino acids.

CDR3: CASSQVTTDTQYF. In nucleotides, the CDR3 is TGTGCCAGCAGCCAAGTGACAACCGATACGCAGTATTTT. This chain joins TRBV14 and TRBJ2-3; no clear D. V was cut by 1 base and J by 6 bases, with 8 bases left in between. Germline lookup yields CDR1 SGHDN and CDR2 FVKESK. The length of the CDR3 is 13 residues.

The chain recombines TRBV5-8 with TRBJ1-2; possibly TRBD1 for D (5 bases). The V and J ends lost 0 bases and 6 bases respectively, with 18 bases between them. The germline V gene encodes CDR1 SGHTS and CDR2 YDEGEE. CDR3 length equals 16 residues. Here the CDR3 reads CASSLGSGQGADGYTF. In DNA form, the CDR3 reads TGTGCCAGCAGCTTGGGGTCGGGGCAGGGCGCGGATGGCTACACCTTC.

The chain carries TRBV2 and TRBJ2-1; no definite D call. In germline, CDR1 is SNHLY, CDR2 FYNNEI. The CDR3 is 15 amino acids. The V end was cut by 5 bases, the J end by 0 bases, with 11 bases between. The CDR3 sequence is CASSPSGSSYNEQFF. The CDR3 DNA follows: TGTGCCAGCAGTCCATCGGGTAGCTCCTACAATGAGCAGTTCTTC.

The chain is built from TRBV25-1 and TRBJ1-2; a weak D match, TRBD1 (6 bases). CDR1 MGHDK and CDR2 SYGVNS come from the germline V gene. V was cut by 7 bases and J by 2 bases, with 20 bases left in between. CDR3 length: 16 residues. The DNA for the CDR3 is TGTGCCAGCATGGGGACATTGGAAATGCCAAACTATGGCTACACCTTC. Its translation is CASMGTLEMPNYGYTF.

The V gene is TRBV5-6, the J gene TRBJ1-2; tentatively, D is TRBD1 (5 bases). Germline V lookup: CDR1 SGHDT, CDR2 YYEEEE. V was clipped by 4 bases and J by 6 bases, with 16 bases between them. This CDR3 comprises 14 residues. CDR3 amino acids: CASSLDPGDHGYTF. CDR3 nucleotides: TGTGCCAGCAGCCTGGACCCCGGGGACCATGGCTACACCTTC.